The source of this TCR beta chain is a study of blood T cell repertoires in COVID-19. For the study at large: The origin of the acute and convalescent COVID-19 samples was the United States, Italy and Spain. T cells, B-cell-depleted T cells, or PBMCs supplied cDNA or gDNA.

Methods used by the authors: Amplification of reference gene primers was used by the study to estimate nucleated cell counts. Only in-frame clones appear in the TCRdb table, and some are missing; sequencing was by immunoSEQ multiplex PCR. The V and J calls and clone size are taken from that table; D and trimming were inferred from the DNA. The repertoire has some 230,000 clones, about 88% of them found once; the top ten carry around 3%. Per the germline V gene, CDR1 is SGHRS and CDR2 is YFSETQ. Trimming took off 7 bases at V and 4 bases at J, with 17 bases between the two ends. The CDR3 contains 14 residues. This clone was detected only once.

This receptor was obtained from a man aged 45-60 years who had recovered from COVID-19. Sequencing input: peripheral blood. J is TRBJ2-5 and V is TRBV5-1, with D maybe TRBD2 (6 bases). CDR3 residues: CASQSGGTGETQYF. The CDR3 bases are TGCGCCAGCCAATCCGGCGGGACTGGAGAGACCCAGTACTTC.